The sequence of this T cell receptor beta chain was determined in a study of blood T cell repertoires in COVID-19. Study in general: Donors in the United States, Italy and Spain gave samples during acute or convalescent COVID-19. The cDNA or gDNA used as material had been derived from T cells, B-cell-depleted T cells, or PBMCs.

The ends lost 11 bases at V and 9 bases at J; junction bases unmatched: 14. In germline, CDR1 is MNHEY, CDR2 SVGAGI. This CDR3 spans 14 amino acids. Per the study methods: Reference gene primers were amplified, and this amplification served to estimate nucleated cell counts. Some clones are missing from TCRdb's copy, which holds only in-frame ones; the method was immunoSEQ multiplex PCR. V and J calls and clone size are copied from that table; D and trimming were computed from the DNA. The sample shows over 90,000 clones, approximately 86% of them seen only once. The TCR was taken from a man aged 50 or older with active or convalescent COVID-19. The sample consisted of peripheral blood. This rearrangement joins TRBV6-5 to TRBJ2-1; TRBD2 aligns across 9 bases. CDR3 coding DNA: TGTGCCGGATCGGGACTAGCAAATGTAGGTGAGCAGTTCTTC. Translation gives CAGSGLANVGEQFF.